The present T cell receptor beta chain was sequenced within a study of shared clonotypes between healthy human individuals. Study-wide results and limits: The authors sampled blood alone, and tissue repertoires likely differ.

Measured with immunoSEQ multiplex PCR; TCRdb has only the in-frame clones, and not every one. The repertoire holds some 92,000 clones, roughly 50% seen once, with more than 12% in the top ten. Turning to this clone: Antigen specificity is unknown.

The CDR3 spans 17 residues. Trimming took off 0 bases at V and 1 base at J, with 16 bases between the two ends. The germline gives CDR1 SGHDT, CDR2 YYEEEE. The study drew its donors from healthy HIV-negative adults without recent acute infections or vaccinations. Within Nashville, Tennessee resided all donors, each a Caucasian adult. The chain links TRBV5-6 to TRBJ1-1, with a tentative D call TRBD1 (5 bases). Sample: PBMCs. This sequence originates from a woman aged 40-49 years in good health. Some clones in this sample may be carry-over from other donors' samples. The CDR3 loop reads CASSLAWGYGENTEAFF. CDR3 in DNA: TGTGCCAGCAGCTTGGCTTGGGGGTACGGGGAGAACACTGAAGCTTTCTTT.